A single sample is the source of the 9 T cell receptor beta chains below, sequenced in a study of chemoradiotherapy in HPV16-positive cancers. Profiling relied on immunoSEQ multiplex PCR, and the TCRdb table lists in-frame clones only, not all of them. The sample lists about 1,800 clones; approximately 80% were seen once. The starting material was tumor tissue, obtained from a patient who underwent chemoradiotherapy. The receptors originated from a human donor with HPV-associated anogenital cancer.

The J gene is TRBJ1-5, the V gene TRBV9; D is uncertain. V was shortened by 2 bases and J by 0 bases, with 6 bases between the two germline ends. The CDR3 has 14 residues. Germline V lookup: CDR1 SGDLS, CDR2 YYNGEE. The chain's CDR3 is CASSVDGSNQPQHF. The CDR3 nucleotides read TGTGCCAGCAGCGTGGACGGTAGCAATCAGCCCCAGCATTTT.

The V gene is TRBV30, the J gene TRBJ2-5; D gene unclear. Trimming stripped 0 bases from V and 5 bases from J, with 10 bases between. Germline CDR1 reads GTSNPN; CDR2 reads SVGIG (reference sequence). The CDR3 totals 13 residues. For the CDR3, the DNA is TGTGCCTGGAGTGTTCGAGCGAGGGAGACCCAGTACTTC. Residues: CAWSVRARETQYF. Full variable domain (missing parts from reference TRBV30 and TRBJ2-5): SQTIHQWPATLVQPVGSPLSLECTVEGTSNPNLYWYRQAAGRGLQLLFYSVGIGQISSEVPQNLSASRPQDRQFILSSKKLLLSDSGFYLCAWSVRARETQYFGPGTRLLVL.

This clone came up once. The chain uses TRBV5-1 and TRBJ2-3, with TRBD2 identical over 7 bases. Germline CDR1 and CDR2: SGHRS and YFSETQ. The CDR3 totals 14 residues. J lost 2 bases, V lost 5 bases, and 5 bases had no gene match. The CDR3 DNA follows: TGCGCCAGCAGGGGAGGGCCCTCCACAGATACGCAGTATTTT. As protein: CASRGGPSTDTQYF.

The gene calls are TRBV13 and TRBJ2-1; D gene uncertain. This CDR3 has 14 amino acids. Germline CDR1 and CDR2: PRHDT and FYEKMQ (reference sequence). V lost 2 bases and J 6 bases, leaving 11 bases between the germline ends. As DNA, the CDR3 is TGTGCCAGCAGCTTAAGGCTAGAAGTCAATGAGCAGTTCTTC. Translated: CASSLRLEVNEQFF.

The chain is built from TRBV5-6 and TRBJ2-5, with 8 bases identical to TRBD2. The ends lost 5 bases at V and 0 bases at J; junction bases unmatched: 18. CDR3 size: 19 residues. The V gene's germline CDR1 is SGHDT and CDR2 YYEEEE. The CDR3 spells CASRSSLAGDLQYQETQYF. CDR3 nucleotide sequence: TGTGCCAGCAGGTCAAGTCTAGCGGGCGATCTCCAGTACCAAGAGACCCAGTACTTC. Filled out from reference TRBV5-6 and TRBJ2-5, the complete variable domain reads DAGVTQSPTHLIKTRGQQVTLRCSPKSGHDTVSWYQQALGQGPQFIFQYYEEEERQRGNFPDRFSGHQFPNYSSELNVNALLLGDSALYLCASRSSLAGDLQYQETQYFGPGTRLLVL.

As DNA, the CDR3 is TGTGCCAGCAGCCAAGATGGGTACTCGGCAACTAATGAAAAACTGTTTTTT. Its translation: CASSQDGYSATNEKLFF. The chain uses TRBV4-2 and TRBJ1-4; unclear D gene. Deletions cut 0 bases from V and 0 bases from J, with 11 bases between. The CDR3 has 17 amino acids. Germline CDR1 is LGHNA and CDR2 is YNFKEQ.

This clone was counted only a few times. The chain combines TRBV7-6 with TRBJ2-7; a possible D gene is TRBD1 (5 bases). V was trimmed by 0 bases and J by 3 bases, leaving 12 bases between them. Germline V gene data show CDR1 as SGHVS and CDR2 as FNYEAQ. The CDR3 spans 15 residues. The CDR3 DNA reads TGTGCCAGCAGCTTAGCCTCGGACAAATACTACGAGCAGTACTTC. Translating gives CASSLASDKYYEQYF.

The CDR3 loop reads CASSLGGRREETQYF. CDR3 sequence (DNA): TGTGCCAGCAGCTTAGGGGGTAGGAGGGAAGAGACCCAGTACTTC. V usage is TRBV7-9 and J usage is TRBJ2-5; D might be TRBD2 (6 bases). Germline loops: CDR1 SEHNR, CDR2 FQNEAQ (reference sequence). V lost 1 base and J lost 3, with 12 bases in between. The CDR3 contains 15 residues. The full variable domain, its missing parts supplied by reference TRBV7-9 and TRBJ2-5, is DTGVSQNPRHKITKRGQNVTFRCDPISEHNRLYWYRQTLGQGPEFLTYFQNEAQLEKSRLLSDRFSAERPKGSFSTLEIQRTEQGDSAMYLCASSLGGRREETQYFGPGTRLLVL.

V usage is TRBV19 and J usage is TRBJ2-1; TRBD1 or TRBD2 may be the D gene (6 bases each). Trimming shortened V by 7 bases and J by 1 base, and 17 bases separated the two germline ends. Germline lookup yields CDR1 LNHDA and CDR2 SQIVND (reference sequence). This CDR3 has 16 residues. The CDR3 region is CASTGGSRDSYNEQFF. The CDR3 DNA reads TGTGCCAGTACCGGGGGCTCTCGGGATTCCTACAATGAGCAGTTCTTC.